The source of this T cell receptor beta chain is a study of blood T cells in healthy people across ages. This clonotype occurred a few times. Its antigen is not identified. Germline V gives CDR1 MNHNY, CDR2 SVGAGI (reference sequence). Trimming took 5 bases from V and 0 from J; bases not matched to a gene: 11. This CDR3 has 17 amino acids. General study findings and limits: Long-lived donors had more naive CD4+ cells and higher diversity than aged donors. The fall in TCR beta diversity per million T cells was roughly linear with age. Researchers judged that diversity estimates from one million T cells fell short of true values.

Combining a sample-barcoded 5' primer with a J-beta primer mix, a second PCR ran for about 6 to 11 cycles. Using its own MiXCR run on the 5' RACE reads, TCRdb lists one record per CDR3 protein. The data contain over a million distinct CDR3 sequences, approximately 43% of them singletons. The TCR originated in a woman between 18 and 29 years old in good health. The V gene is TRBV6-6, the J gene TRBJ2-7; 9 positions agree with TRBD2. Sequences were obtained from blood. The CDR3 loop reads CASSSPTSGKSSYEQYF. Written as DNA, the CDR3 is TGTGCCAGCAGTAGCCCGACTAGCGGAAAAAGCTCCTACGAGCAGTACTTC.